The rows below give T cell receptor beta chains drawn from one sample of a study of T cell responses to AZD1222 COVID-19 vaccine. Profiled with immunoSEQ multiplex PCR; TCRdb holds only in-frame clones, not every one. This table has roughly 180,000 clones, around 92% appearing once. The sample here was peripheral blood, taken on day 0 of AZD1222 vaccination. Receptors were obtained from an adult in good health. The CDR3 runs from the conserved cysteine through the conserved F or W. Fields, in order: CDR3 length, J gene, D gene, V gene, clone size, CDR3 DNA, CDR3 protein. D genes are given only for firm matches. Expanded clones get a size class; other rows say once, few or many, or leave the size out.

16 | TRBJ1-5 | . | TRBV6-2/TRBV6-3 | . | TGTGCCAGCAGTCACCCCCCCAATTTGGGCAATCAGCCCCAGCATTTT | CASSHPPNLGNQPQHF
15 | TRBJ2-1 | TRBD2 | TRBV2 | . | TGTGCCAGCACTGGACTAGCGGGACCCCCCCATGAGCAGTTCTTC | CASTGLAGPPHEQFF
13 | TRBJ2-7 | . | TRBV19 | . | TGTGCCAGTGGCCGCGGACGTAACTACGAGCAGTACTTC | CASGRGRNYEQYF
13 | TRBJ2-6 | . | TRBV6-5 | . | TGTGCCAGCAGGAGATCTGGGGCCAACGTCCTGACTTTC | CASRRSGANVLTF
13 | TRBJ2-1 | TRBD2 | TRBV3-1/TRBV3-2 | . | TGTGCCAGCAGTTCGACTAGCGGGGCATTTCAGTTCTTC | CASSSTSGAFQFF
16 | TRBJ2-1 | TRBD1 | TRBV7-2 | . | TGTGCCAGCGGGATAGACAGGGCCAGGTCCTACAATGAGCAGTTCTTC | CASGIDRARSYNEQFF
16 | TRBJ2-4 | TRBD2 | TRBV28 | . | TGTGCCATCACTCCCCGGGAGGGGGTGGCCAAAAACATTCAGTACTTC | CAITPREGVAKNIQYF
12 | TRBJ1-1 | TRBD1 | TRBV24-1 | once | TGTGCCACCAGTGGAGTGGACAGGACGACTTTCTTT | CATSGVDRTTFF
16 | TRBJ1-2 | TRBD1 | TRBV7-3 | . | TGTGCCAGCAGCCCAAGTGTGGGACAGGGCAGTGATGGCTACACCTTC | CASSPSVGQGSDGYTF
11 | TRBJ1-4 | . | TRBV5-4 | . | TGTGCCAGCAGCTTAGGGGAAAAACTGTTTTTT | CASSLGEKLFF
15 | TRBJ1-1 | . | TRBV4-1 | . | TGCGCCAGCAGCCAACTCGGACATTCGAACACTGAAGCTTTCTTT | CASSQLGHSNTEAFF
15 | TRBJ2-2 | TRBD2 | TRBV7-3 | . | TGTGCCAGCAGCCCCACAGCGGGAAACACCGGGGAGCTGTTTTTT | CASSPTAGNTGELFF
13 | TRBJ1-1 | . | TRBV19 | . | TGTGCCAGCCAGACGAAGAGGGACACTGAAGCTTTCTTT | CASQTKRDTEAFF
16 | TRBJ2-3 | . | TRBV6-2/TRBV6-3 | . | TGTGCCAGCAGTTACTTGAGCCGTTCTAGCACAGATACGCAGTATTTT | CASSYLSRSSTDTQYF
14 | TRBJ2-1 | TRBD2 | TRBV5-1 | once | TGCGCCAGCAGCTTCGGACTAGTTTATGATGAGCAGTTCTTC | CASSFGLVYDEQFF
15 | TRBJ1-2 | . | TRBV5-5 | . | TGTGCCAGCAGCTTCTCGGGGGGAGGTAACTATGGCTACACCTTC | CASSFSGGGNYGYTF
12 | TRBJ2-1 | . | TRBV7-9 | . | TGTGCCAGCAGCGGAGTATACAATGAGCAGTTCTTC | CASSGVYNEQFF
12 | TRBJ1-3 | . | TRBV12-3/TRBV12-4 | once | TGTGCCAGCAGTTTTTCTAGAAACACCATATATTTT | CASSFSRNTIYF
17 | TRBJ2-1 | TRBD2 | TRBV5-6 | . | TGTGCCAGCAGCTTGGGAGCGGGAGAGGGGACCTACAATGAGCAGTTCTTC | CASSLGAGEGTYNEQFF
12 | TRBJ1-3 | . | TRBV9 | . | TGTGCCAGCAACCGGGGTGGAAACACCATATATTTT | CASNRGGNTIYF
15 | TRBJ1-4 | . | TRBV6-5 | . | TGTGCCAGCCGTAGGGGGTACACAACTAATGAAAAACTGTTTTTT | CASRRGYTTNEKLFF
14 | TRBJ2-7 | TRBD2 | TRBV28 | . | TGTGCCAGCAGCACGGGAGGTGGTTCCTACGAGCAGTACTTC | CASSTGGGSYEQYF
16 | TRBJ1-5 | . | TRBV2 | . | TGTGCCAGCAGTGCCCGGGACGAGCCCCGGGGTCAGCCCCAGCATTTT | CASSARDEPRGQPQHF
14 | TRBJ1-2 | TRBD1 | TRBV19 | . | TGTGCCAGTAGTATCGACAGGGGAAGCGGTGGCTACACCTTC | CASSIDRGSGGYTF
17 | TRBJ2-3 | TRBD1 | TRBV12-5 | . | TGTGCTAGTGGAGACACATATGGACAGGGGCAAACAGATACGCAGTATTTT | CASGDTYGQGQTDTQYF
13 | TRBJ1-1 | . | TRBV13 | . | TGTGCCAGCAGCTTACAGCGTTACACTGAAGCTTTCTTT | CASSLQRYTEAFF
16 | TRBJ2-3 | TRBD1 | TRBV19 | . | TGTGCCAGTAGTATAGAGGGGACAGGGAGCACAGATACGCAGTATTTT | CASSIEGTGSTDTQYF
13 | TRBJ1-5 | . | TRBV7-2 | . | TGTGCCAGCAGCTTATGGGAAAATCAGCCCCAGCATTTT | CASSLWENQPQHF
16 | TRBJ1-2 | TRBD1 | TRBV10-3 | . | TGTGCCATCAGTGATGGTAGGACAGGGGGCTACTATGGCTACACCTTC | CAISDGRTGGYYGYTF
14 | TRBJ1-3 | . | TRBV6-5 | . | TGTGCCAGCATTTCTCTGGGAATGGCGAACACCATATATTTT | CASISLGMANTIYF
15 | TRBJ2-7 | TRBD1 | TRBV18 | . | TGTGCCAGCTCACCTTCGGACAGGGCTACCTACGAGCAGTACTTC | CASSPSDRATYEQYF
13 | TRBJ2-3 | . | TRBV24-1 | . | TGTGCCACCCGGGGACGGAGTTCAGATACGCAGTATTTT | CATRGRSSDTQYF
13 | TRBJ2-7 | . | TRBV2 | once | TGTGCCAGCAGTCCCGACCGGTCGGGGGAGCAGTACTTC | CASSPDRSGEQYF
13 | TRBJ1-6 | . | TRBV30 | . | TGTGCCTGGATGGGGGAGTCAAGTTCACCCCTCCACTTT | CAWMGESSSPLHF
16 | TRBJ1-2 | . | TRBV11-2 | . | TGTGCCAGCAGCTTAGATCCGGGCCGGGGCGTGAGTGGCTACACCTTC | CASSLDPGRGVSGYTF
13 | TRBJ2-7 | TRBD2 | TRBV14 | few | TGTGCCAGCAGCCCGAGCGGGAGTTACGAGCAGTACTTC | CASSPSGSYEQYF
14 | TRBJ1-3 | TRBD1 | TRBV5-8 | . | TGTGCCAGCAGATACAGGGGCTCTGGAAACACCATATATTTT | CASRYRGSGNTIYF
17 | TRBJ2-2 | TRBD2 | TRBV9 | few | TGTGCCAGCAGCGTATTGGCTAGCGGGAGTGGGACCGGGGAGCTGTTTTTT | CASSVLASGSGTGELFF
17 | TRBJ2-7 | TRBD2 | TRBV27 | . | TGTGCCAGCAGTTTAGGCGGTACTAGCGGAGTACCCTACGAGCAGTACTTC | CASSLGGTSGVPYEQYF
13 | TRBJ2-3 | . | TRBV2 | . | TGTGCCAGCAGTCGGACAGGCACAGATACGCAGTATTTT | CASSRTGTDTQYF
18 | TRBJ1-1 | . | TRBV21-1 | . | TGTGCCAGCAGCAAAGGGCAAAAGCTCAAAAGGGTGAACACTGAAGCTTTCTTT | CASSKGQKLKRVNTEAFF
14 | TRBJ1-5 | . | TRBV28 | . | TGTGCCAGCAGTTTCCGGGGTCTCAATCAGCCCCAGCATTTT | CASSFRGLNQPQHF
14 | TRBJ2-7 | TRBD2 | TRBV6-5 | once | TGTGCCAGCAGTCCTCGACTAGCGCCCGGCGAGCAGTACTTC | CASSPRLAPGEQYF
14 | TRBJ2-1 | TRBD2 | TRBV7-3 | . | TGTGCCAGCAGCTTAGGGACTAGCGGGTCTGAGCAGTTCTTC | CASSLGTSGSEQFF
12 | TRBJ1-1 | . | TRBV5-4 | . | TGTGCCAGCAGCTTGTTAAGACAGGAAGCTTTCTTT | CASSLLRQEAFF
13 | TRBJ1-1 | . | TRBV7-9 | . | TGTGCCAGCAGCCCCAGCGGGACACCTGAAGCTTTCTTT | CASSPSGTPEAFF
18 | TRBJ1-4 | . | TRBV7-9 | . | TGTGCCAGCAGCTTAATCCTCCAAAGGGGCCCGAATAATGAAAAACTGTTTTTT | CASSLILQRGPNNEKLFF
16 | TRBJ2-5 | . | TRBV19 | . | TGTGCCAGTAGTGGGGAACAGGGAGATCGTTGGGAGACCCAGTACTTC | CASSGEQGDRWETQYF
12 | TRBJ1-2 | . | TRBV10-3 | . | TGTGCCATCAGTGAACAGGGAATTGGCTACACCTTC | CAISEQGIGYTF
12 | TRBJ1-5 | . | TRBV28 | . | TGTGCCAGCAGCCCAAGCAATCAGCCCCAGCATTTT | CASSPSNQPQHF
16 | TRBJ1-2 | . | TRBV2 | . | TGTGCCAGCAGTGAATGGGAAGGTACTACTAACTATGGCTACACCTTC | CASSEWEGTTNYGYTF
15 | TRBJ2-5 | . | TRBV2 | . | TGTGCCAGCAGACCCGGGACGGCGATAGGGGAGACCCAGTACTTC | CASRPGTAIGETQYF
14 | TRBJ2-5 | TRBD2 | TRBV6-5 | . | TGTGCCAGCAGCCAAAGCGGGAGTGGTGAGACCCAGTACTTC | CASSQSGSGETQYF
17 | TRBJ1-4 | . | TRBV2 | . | TGTGCCAGCAGAGACCGGGATCTGGGAAGGAGGCGTGAAAAACTGTTTTTT | CASRDRDLGRRREKLFF
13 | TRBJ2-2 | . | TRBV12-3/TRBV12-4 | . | TGTGCCAGCAGTTCCCCGGCCTCCGGGGAGCTGTTTTTT | CASSSPASGELFF
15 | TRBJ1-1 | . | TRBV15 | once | TGTGCCACCAGCAGAGGCGGGACGGCGAACACTGAAGCTTTCTTT | CATSRGGTANTEAFF
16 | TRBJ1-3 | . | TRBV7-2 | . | TGTGCCAGCAGCTTGAGACAGGCAGCTCCTGGAAACACCATATATTTT | CASSLRQAAPGNTIYF
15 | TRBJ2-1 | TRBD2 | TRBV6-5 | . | TGTGCCAGCAGTTACGGACTAGCGATTTACAATGAGCAGTTCTTC | CASSYGLAIYNEQFF
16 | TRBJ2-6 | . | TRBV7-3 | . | TGTGCCAGCAGCTTAATAGGCGGACCCCGGGCCAACGTCCTGACTTTC | CASSLIGGPRANVLTF